This T cell receptor beta chain was observed in a study of shared clonotypes between healthy human individuals. TCRdb's table, derived via immunoSEQ multiplex PCR, lists solely in-frame clones and lacks some. The top ten hold 13% of the sample, which has roughly 500,000 clones, 70% to 80% seen once. Overall study findings and caveats: Sampling covered blood only; tissue repertoires likely differ.

V lost 0 bases, J lost 2 bases, and 11 bases lay in between. This CDR3 region has 15 residues. Per germline, CDR1 SQVTM and CDR2 ANQGSEA. Researchers drew on tens of millions of PBMCs for genomic DNA from unsorted samples. This clone was detected only a few times. Antigen: not known. The chain carries TRBV29-1 and TRBJ2-1, with D maybe TRBD2 (6 bases). The sample comprised PBMCs. The TCR was taken from a woman in her 40s in good health. Some clones in this sample may be carry-over from other donors' samples. The DNA of the CDR3 is TGCAGCGTTGAAGACTGGAGACTAGCCTACAATGAGCAGTTCTTC. Its translation: CSVEDWRLAYNEQFF.